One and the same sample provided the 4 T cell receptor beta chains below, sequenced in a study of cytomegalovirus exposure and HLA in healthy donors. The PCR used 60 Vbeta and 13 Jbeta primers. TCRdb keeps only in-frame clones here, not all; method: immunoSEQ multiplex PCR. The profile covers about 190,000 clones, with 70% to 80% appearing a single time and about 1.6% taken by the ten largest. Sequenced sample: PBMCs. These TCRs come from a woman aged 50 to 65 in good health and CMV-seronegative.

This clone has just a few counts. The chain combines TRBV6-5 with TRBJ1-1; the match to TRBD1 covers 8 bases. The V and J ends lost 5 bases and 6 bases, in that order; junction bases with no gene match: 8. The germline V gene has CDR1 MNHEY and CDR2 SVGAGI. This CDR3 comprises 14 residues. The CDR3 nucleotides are TGTGCCAGCAGTGGCGGACAGGGATCATCTGAAGCTTTCTTT. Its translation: CASSGGQGSSEAFF.

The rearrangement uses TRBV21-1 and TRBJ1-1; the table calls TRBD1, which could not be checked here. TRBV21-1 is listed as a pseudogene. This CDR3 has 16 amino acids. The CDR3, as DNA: TGTGCCAGCAGCAAAACGGGGACCTGGGGGCTTGTGGAAGCTTTCTTT. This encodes CASSKTGTWGLVEAFF.

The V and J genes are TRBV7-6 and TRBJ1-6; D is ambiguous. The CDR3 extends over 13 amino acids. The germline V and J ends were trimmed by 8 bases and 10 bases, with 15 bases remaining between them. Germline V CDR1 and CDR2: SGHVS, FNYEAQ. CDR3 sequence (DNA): TGTGCCAGCCGTAAAAGCGTGGAATCACCCCTCCACTTT. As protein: CASRKSVESPLHF. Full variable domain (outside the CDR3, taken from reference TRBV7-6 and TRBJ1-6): GAGVSQSPRYKVTKRGQDVALRCDPISGHVSLYWYRQALGQGPEFLTYFNYEAQQDKSGLPNDRFSAERPEGSISTLTIQRTEQRDSAMYRCASRKSVESPLHFGNGTRLTVT.

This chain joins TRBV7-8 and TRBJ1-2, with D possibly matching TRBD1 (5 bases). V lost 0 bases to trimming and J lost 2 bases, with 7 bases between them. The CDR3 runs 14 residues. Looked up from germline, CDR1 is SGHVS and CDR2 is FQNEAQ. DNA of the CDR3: TGTGCCAGCAGCTTAGCCGGGGGGAACTATGGCTACACCTTC. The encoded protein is CASSLAGGNYGYTF.